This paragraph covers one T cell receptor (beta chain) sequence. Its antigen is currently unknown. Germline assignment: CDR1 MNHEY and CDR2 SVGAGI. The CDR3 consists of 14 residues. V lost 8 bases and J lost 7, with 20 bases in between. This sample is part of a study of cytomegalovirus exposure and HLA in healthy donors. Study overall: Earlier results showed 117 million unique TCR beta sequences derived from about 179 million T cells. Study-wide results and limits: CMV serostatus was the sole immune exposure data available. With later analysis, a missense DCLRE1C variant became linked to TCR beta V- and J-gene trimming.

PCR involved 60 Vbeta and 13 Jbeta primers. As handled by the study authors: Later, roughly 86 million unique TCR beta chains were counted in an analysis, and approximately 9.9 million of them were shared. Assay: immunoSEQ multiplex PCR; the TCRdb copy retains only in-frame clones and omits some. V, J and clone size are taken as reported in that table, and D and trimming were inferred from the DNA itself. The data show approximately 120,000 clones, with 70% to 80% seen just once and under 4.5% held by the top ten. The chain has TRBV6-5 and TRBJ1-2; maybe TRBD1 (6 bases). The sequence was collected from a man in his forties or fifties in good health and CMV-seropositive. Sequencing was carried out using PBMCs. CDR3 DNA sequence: TGTGCCAGCCGCCGATACCAGGGGACGGGTGGCTACACCTTC. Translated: CASRRYQGTGGYTF.